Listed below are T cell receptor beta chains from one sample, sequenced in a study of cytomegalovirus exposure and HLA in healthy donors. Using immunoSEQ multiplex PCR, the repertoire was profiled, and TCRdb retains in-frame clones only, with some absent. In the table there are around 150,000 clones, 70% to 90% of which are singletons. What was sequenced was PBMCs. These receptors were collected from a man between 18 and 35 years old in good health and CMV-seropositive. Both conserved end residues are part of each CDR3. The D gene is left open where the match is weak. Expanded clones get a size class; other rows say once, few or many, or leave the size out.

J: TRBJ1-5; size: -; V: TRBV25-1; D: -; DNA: TGTGCCAGCAGTGAATTCCGCACTAATCAGCCCCAGCATTTT; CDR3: CASSEFRTNQPQHF
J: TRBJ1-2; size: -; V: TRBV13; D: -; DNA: TGTGCCACTCCTGTCTATGGCTACACCTTC; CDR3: CATPVYGYTF
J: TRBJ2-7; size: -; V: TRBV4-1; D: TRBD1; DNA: TGCGCCAGCAGCTCACCCGGGACAGGAAACTACGAGCAGTACTTC; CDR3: CASSSPGTGNYEQYF
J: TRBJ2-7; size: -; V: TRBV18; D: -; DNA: TGTGCCAGCTCACCACCGAGAGTAACCTACGAGCAGTACTTC; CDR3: CASSPPRVTYEQYF
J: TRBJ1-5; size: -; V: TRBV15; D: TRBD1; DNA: TGTGCCACCAGCAGGGACAGGGAGAATCAGCCCCAGCATTTT; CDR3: CATSRDRENQPQHF
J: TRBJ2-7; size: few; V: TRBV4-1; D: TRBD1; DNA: TGCGCCAGCAGCCAAGCCGGGACAGCCTCCTACGAGCAGTACTTC; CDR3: CASSQAGTASYEQYF
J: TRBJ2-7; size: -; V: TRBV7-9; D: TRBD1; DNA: TGTGCCAGCAGTCCGACAGGGAGCTCCTACGAGCAGTACTTC; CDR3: CASSPTGSSYEQYF
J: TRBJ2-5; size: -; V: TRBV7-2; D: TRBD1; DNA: TGTGCCAGCAGCTTAGCGCTTGTGGGACAGGGAGTAGGGACCCAGTACTTC; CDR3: CASSLALVGQGVGTQYF
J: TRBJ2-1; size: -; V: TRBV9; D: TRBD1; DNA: TGTGCCAGCAGCCCAGGGTCGGGACAGGGGTTCTATGAGCAGTTCTTC; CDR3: CASSPGSGQGFYEQFF
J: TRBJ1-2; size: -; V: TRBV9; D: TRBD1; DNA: TGTGCCAGCAGCGTAGGACAGGGACCCTATGGCTACACCTTC; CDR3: CASSVGQGPYGYTF
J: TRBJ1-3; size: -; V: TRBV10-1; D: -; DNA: TGCGCCAGCAGCCCCGGGGGGCTTGGAAACACCATATATTTT; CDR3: CASSPGGLGNTIYF
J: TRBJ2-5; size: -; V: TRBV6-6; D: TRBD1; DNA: TGTGCCAGCCGGACAGGGTTGGAGACCCAGTACTTC; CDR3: CASRTGLETQYF
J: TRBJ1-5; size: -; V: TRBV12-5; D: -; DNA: TGTGCTAGTGGTTTGGTACAGAAGGGAGGGGCACATCAGCCCCAGCATTTT; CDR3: CASGLVQKGGAHQPQHF
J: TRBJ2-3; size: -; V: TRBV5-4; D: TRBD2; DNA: TGTGCCAGCAGCTTGTGGCGGGGGGGCCCTAGCACAGATACGCAGTATTTT; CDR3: CASSLWRGGPSTDTQYF
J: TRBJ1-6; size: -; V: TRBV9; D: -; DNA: TGTGCCAGCAGCCCAGGGGCAGGGACGTCACCCCTCCACTTT; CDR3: CASSPGAGTSPLHF
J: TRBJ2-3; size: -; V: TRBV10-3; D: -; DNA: TGTGCCATCAGTGTAACAGATACGCAGTATTTT; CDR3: CAISVTDTQYF
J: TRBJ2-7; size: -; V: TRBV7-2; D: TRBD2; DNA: TGTGCCAGCAGCTCCGGGACTAGCGCCTACGAGCAGTACTTC; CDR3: CASSSGTSAYEQYF
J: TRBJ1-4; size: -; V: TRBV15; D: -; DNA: TGTGCCACCAGGGGGCCATGGGATGAAAAACTGTTTTTT; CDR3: CATRGPWDEKLFF
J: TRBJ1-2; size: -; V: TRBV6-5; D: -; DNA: TGTGCCAGCAGTTACAGGGGGACCAGTGGGGGCTACACCTTC; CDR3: CASSYRGTSGGYTF
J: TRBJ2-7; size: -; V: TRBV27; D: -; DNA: TGTGCCAGCAGTCCAGGACCCCTCAGGAGGGAGCAGTACTTC; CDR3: CASSPGPLRREQYF